The T cell receptor beta chain described here comes from a study of blood T cell repertoires in COVID-19. Study context: Samples came from the United States, Italy and Spain, spanning acute and convalescent COVID-19. From T cells, B-cell-depleted T cells, or PBMCs came the material, which was cDNA or gDNA.

J was trimmed by 3 bases and V by 3 bases; bases with no gene match: 3. The CDR3 extends over 14 amino acids. Per germline, CDR1 SGHDT and CDR2 YYEEEE. In the original workflow: By means of reference gene primer amplification, nucleated cell counts were estimated. Produced via immunoSEQ multiplex PCR; TCRdb's table is partial and in-frame only. V and J calls and clone size are as listed in that table; D and trimming were resolved from the DNA. The sample lists 270,000 or so clones, approximately 86% occurring once. In its sample, this clone was seen a few times. The chain recombines TRBV5-6 with TRBJ1-5; 7 nucleotides align to TRBD1. The sample consisted of peripheral blood. The receptor was derived from a woman under 30 with acute or convalescent COVID-19. CDR3 amino acids: CASSYRGLNQPQHF. CDR3 nucleotide sequence: TGTGCCAGCAGCTACAGGGGACTCAATCAGCCCCAGCATTTT.